The 11 T cell receptor beta chains in this list originate from one sample, sequenced in a study of shared clonotypes between healthy human individuals. Clones were sequenced by immunoSEQ multiplex PCR, and TCRdb holds only the in-frame ones, with some missing. The sample lists about 730,000 clones; over 55% were seen once. The sample comprised memory CD4+ T cells sorted from blood. Subset reported: CD45RA-negative fraction. All receptors derive from a woman in her 30s in good health.

The chain couples TRBV5-6 to TRBJ1-2; D uncertain. There are 14 residues in the CDR3. Germline V gives CDR1 SGHDT, CDR2 YYEEEE. Trimming pared 0 bases from V and 4 bases from J, leaving 10 bases between. The DNA for the CDR3 is TGTGCCAGCAGCTTGGACCGTCGCCCCTATGGCTACACCTTC. It encodes CASSLDRRPYGYTF.

The count of this clone is one. The chain employs TRBV6-5 and TRBJ2-1, with D unresolved. This CDR3 comprises 15 residues. CDR1 and CDR2 (germline): MNHEY, SVGAGI. Deletions cut 6 bases from V and 4 bases from J, with 16 bases between. This CDR3 is CASRRASASYNEQFF. CDR3 nucleotide sequence: TGTGCCAGCAGGCGAGCTAGTGCCAGTTACAATGAGCAGTTCTTC.

In its sample, this clone was seen a few times. At the DNA level, this CDR3 is encoded by other sequences in the same sample as well. The rearrangement links TRBV9 to TRBJ1-2; 8 nucleotides line up with TRBD1. In germline, CDR1 is SGDLS, CDR2 YYNGEE. The junction had 3 bases not matched to a gene; V was cut back by 3 bases and J by 5 bases. The CDR3 totals 13 residues. The CDR3 loop is CASSDRGGYGYTF. For the CDR3, the DNA is TGTGCCAGCAGCGACAGGGGGGGGTATGGCTACACCTTC.

The chain joins TRBV19 to TRBJ1-2, with D hard to call. The CDR3 loop spans 12 amino acids. The germline V and J ends were trimmed by 0 bases and 5 bases, with 4 bases remaining between them. Germline V gene data show CDR1 as LNHDA and CDR2 as SQIVND (reference sequence). The CDR3 spells CASSIEWYGYTF. The CDR3 DNA follows: TGTGCCAGTAGTATAGAATGGTATGGCTACACCTTC.

This chain joins TRBV29-1 and TRBJ1-3; no firm D call. The V gene lost 7 bases and the J gene lost 0 bases, with 10 bases spanning the gap. Germline-derived CDR1 and CDR2 are SQVTM and ANQGSEA. The CDR3 is made up of 13 amino acids. CDR3 protein: CSGRQTSGNTIYF. The CDR3 nucleotides read TGCAGCGGCCGGCAGACCTCTGGAAACACCATATATTTT.

A few counts support this clone. This chain uses TRBV4-1 with TRBJ1-2, with 8 bases fitting TRBD1. The germline V gene has CDR1 MGHRA and CDR2 YSYEKL. The length of the CDR3 is 15 residues. V shed 4 bases, J shed 3 bases, and the junction held 7 bases outside the gene matches. CDR3 amino acids: CASSPSQGAYYGYTF. The CDR3 nucleotides are TGCGCCAGCAGCCCCTCGCAGGGGGCCTACTATGGCTACACCTTC.

V usage is TRBV14 and J usage is TRBJ2-2, with 14 bases matching TRBD2. The CDR3 runs to 19 residues. CDR1 is SGHDN and CDR2 is FVKESK in the germline V gene. V gave up 3 bases and J gave up 6 bases; unmatched junction bases: 12. CDR3 bases: TGTGCCAGCAGCCAGCGACTAGCGGGAGGGCCAGGAATCCCCGGGGAGCTGTTTTTT. Translated: CASSQRLAGGPGIPGELFF.

This rearrangement joins TRBV4-1 to TRBJ1-5; 8 bases align to TRBD1. The CDR3 runs 18 residues. Per the germline V gene, CDR1 is MGHRA and CDR2 is YSYEKL. The ends lost 1 base at V and 5 bases at J; junction bases unmatched: 13. CDR3 DNA sequence: TGCGCCAGCAGCCAAGTCAAGATCAGGTACAGGGGGGATCAGCCCCAGCATTTT. Translating gives CASSQVKIRYRGDQPQHF.

This clone occurred many times. The V call is TRBV7-8, the J call TRBJ1-1, with 10 nucleotides matching TRBD1. J lost 6 bases, V lost 5 bases, and 3 bases had no gene match. Germline CDR1 is SGHVS and CDR2 is FQNEAQ. This CDR3 is built from 13 residues. The DNA for the CDR3 is TGTGCCAGCAGCGCAGGACAGGGGGCTGAAGCTTTCTTT. Translation gives CASSAGQGAEAFF.

The rearrangement links TRBV11-2 to TRBJ1-1, with TRBD1 identical over 7 bases. The trim removed 3 bases at V and 5 bases at J, leaving 9 bases unmatched. Germline-derived CDR1 and CDR2 are SGHAT and FQNNGV. The CDR3 consists of 15 residues. The CDR3 region is CASSFNRGFRTEAFF. CDR3 DNA: TGTGCCAGCAGCTTTAACAGGGGATTTAGGACTGAAGCTTTCTTT.

The J gene is TRBJ2-1, the V gene TRBV6-1, with D perhaps matching TRBD1 (6 bases). V was shortened by 3 bases and J by 13 bases, with 25 bases between the two germline ends. CDR1 and CDR2 from the germline V gene are MNHNS and SASEGT. The CDR3 loop spans 16 amino acids. CDR3 in amino acids: CASSEGAGASTYPQFF. The DNA of the CDR3 is TGTGCCAGCAGTGAGGGGGCCGGGGCTAGCACGTACCCCCAGTTCTTC.